The source of this T cell receptor (beta chain) is a study of response to subunit inactivated influenza vaccine. Study conclusions and caveats: It was suggested by the authors that few new T cells are recruited by each seasonal influenza vaccination.

This clonotype turned up a few times. Its antigen is as yet unknown. The germline V and J ends were trimmed by 11 bases and 3 bases, with 17 bases remaining between them. This CDR3 region has 13 residues. Per the germline V gene, CDR1 is ENHRY and CDR2 is SYGVKD. From the RT-PCR reads, TCRdb called clonotypes with MiXCR, one entry per CDR3 protein. The sample holds some 800,000 distinct CDR3 sequences, 21% seen once. This sequence was found in a man aged 50 or older who received an inactivated influenza vaccine. Sample: PBMCs from blood, taken 5 days after vaccination. The chain joins TRBV10-3 to TRBJ2-7, with D tentatively TRBD1 (6 bases). The CDR3 DNA sequence: TGTGCCGTATCGGGACATGATCTCTACGAGCAGTACTTC. The encoded protein is CAVSGHDLYEQYF.